Shown below are 11 T cell receptor beta chains from a single sample sequenced in a study of blood T cells in healthy people across ages. The authors ran a second PCR of roughly 6 to 12 cycles using a sample-barcoded 5' primer and a J-beta primer mix. TCRdb reprocessed the 5' RACE reads with MiXCR, giving one entry per CDR3 protein. The data contain 1.2 million to 1.5 million distinct CDR3 sequences, 42% of them singletons. The sequencing sample was made of blood. These receptors were obtained from a woman aged 18-29 years in good health.

The chain couples TRBV29-1 to TRBJ2-1; D gene unclear. The tail of the sequence fits TRBJ2-7 better, so the J call may be wrong. Germline lookup yields CDR1 SQVTM and CDR2 ANQGSEA. The CDR3 runs to 12 residues. The CDR3 loop is CSVVPKNNEQYF. CDR3 sequence (DNA): TGCAGCGTTGTCCCGAAAAACAATGAGCAGTACTTC.

This clonotype was recorded a few times. The gene calls are TRBV5-1 and TRBJ2-1; 10 bases map to TRBD2. Germline V gene lookup returns CDR1 SGHRS and CDR2 YFSETQ. With V trimmed by 4 bases and J by 5 bases, 6 bases remained unmatched. This CDR3 has 15 residues. The CDR3 sequence is CASSTVAGGDNEQFF. CDR3 coding DNA: TGCGCCAGCAGCACAGTAGCGGGGGGAGACAATGAGCAGTTCTTC.

This clonotype was found once. The V and J genes are TRBV20-1 and TRBJ2-3, with D perhaps TRBD1 or TRBD2 (7 bases each). The CDR3 has 18 residues. Germline loops: CDR1 DFQATT, CDR2 SNEGSKA (reference sequence). Trimming took 3 bases from V and 0 from J, leaving 22 bases between them. The CDR3 coding sequence is TGCAGTGCTAGTGTCAGGGGGGGCTCTTCACTTAGCACAGATACGCAGTATTTT. Translation gives CSASVRGGSSLSTDTQYF.

V and J are TRBV6-1 and TRBJ1-5, with D tentatively TRBD1 (6 bases). The CDR3 length is 17 residues. V was clipped by 2 bases and J by 6 bases, with 20 bases between them. Per the germline V gene, CDR1 is MNHNS and CDR2 is SASEGT. CDR3 sequence (DNA): TGTGCCAGCAGTGAATATCGAGGGGGAGTCAAGGGTCAGCCCCAGCATTTT. It yields the protein CASSEYRGGVKGQPQHF.

The chain employs TRBV2 and TRBJ2-1; TRBD2 agrees at 7 bases. V lost 0 bases and J lost 6; bases outside the gene matches: 14. CDR3 length equals 18 residues. CDR1 is SNHLY, CDR2 FYNNEI, per germline. The CDR3, as DNA: TGTGCCAGCAGTGAAGCGCTTCGCCCTGCGGGGGAAACCAATGAGCAGTTCTTC. This codes for CASSEALRPAGETNEQFF.

This sequence joins TRBV18 and TRBJ2-7; TRBD2 matches at 14 bases. Germline CDR1 and CDR2: KGHSH and LQKENI. The CDR3 extends over 17 amino acids. V lost 3 bases and J lost 3; bases outside the gene matches: 7. The CDR3 DNA reads as TGTGCCAGCTCACCCGGGACTAGCGGGAGCTCTTTCTACGAGCAGTACTTC. Translating it yields CASSPGTSGSSFYEQYF.

This clonotype was seen a single time. The chain recombines TRBV15 with TRBJ2-5; TRBD2 agrees at 7 bases. This CDR3 has 16 residues. V shed 1 base and J 9 bases; nucleotides not matched to a gene: 14. In germline, CDR1 is LNHNV, CDR2 YYDKDF (reference sequence). Here the CDR3 reads CATSRGLGEGFEAQYF. The CDR3 nucleotides read TGTGCCACCAGCAGAGGATTGGGGGAGGGCTTCGAAGCCCAGTACTTC.

The chain recombines TRBV7-2 with TRBJ1-6; D is possibly TRBD1 (5 bases). Germline V gene lookup returns CDR1 SGHTA and CDR2 FQGNSA. Trimming shortened V by 8 bases and J by 10 bases, and 15 bases separated the two germline ends. The CDR3 sequence is 13 residues long. CDR3 in DNA: TGTGCCAGCGCCCCGGGGGAACCCTCACCCCTCCACTTT. Translating it yields CASAPGEPSPLHF.

This clonotype was observed a handful of times. In nucleotides, the CDR3 is TGCAGCGTTGAGCTACAGCTCGGCTACACCTTC. Translating it yields CSVELQLGYTF. V is TRBV29-1 and J is TRBJ1-2, with D uncertain. The V and J ends lost 3 bases and 8 bases respectively, with 10 bases between them. Germline V gives CDR1 SQVTM, CDR2 ANQGSEA. The CDR3 is 11 residues long.

Concerning this clonotype: An end of the junction does not agree with germline; a read error may underlie this. The chain has TRBV20-1 and TRBJ1-1; possible D gene TRBD1, 6 bases. Per germline, CDR1 DFQATT and CDR2 SNEGSKA (reference sequence). The CDR3 loop spans 14 amino acids. In DNA form, the CDR3 reads TGCAGTGCAAGAGTGATGTCCAGGGGTGGTGAAGCTTTCTTT. It translates to CSARVMSRGGEAFF.

This clonotype was observed a single time. The CDR3 loop reads CASSAGRYQETQYF. In DNA, the CDR3 is TGTGCCAGCAGCGCCGGACGGTACCAAGAGACCCAGTACTTC. The rearrangement joins TRBV7-2 to TRBJ2-5; D unresolved. Trimming cost V 5 bases and J 0 bases, with 10 bases left between them. This CDR3 contains 14 residues. Germline lookup yields CDR1 SGHTA and CDR2 FQGNSA.